These 17 T cell receptor beta chains were all obtained from the same sample, sequenced in a study of siplizumab effects on memory and regulatory T cells. Repertoires were generated with immunoSEQ multiplex PCR, while TCRdb's copy carries only in-frame clones and drops some. The top ten clones hold roughly 2.8% of a sample with about 100,000 clones, more than 85% of them seen once. The sequenced material came from CD4+ T cells sorted from blood. These receptors all stem from a human donor in good health. Some clones in this sample may be carry-over from other donors' samples.

CDR3 nucleotides: TGCGCCAGCAGCTTGCTCACTAGCGGGACCAATGAGCAGTTCTTC. This gives the protein CASSLLTSGTNEQFF. J is TRBJ2-1 and V is TRBV5-1; 10 nucleotides align to TRBD2. The CDR3 is 15 residues long. Germline V gives CDR1 SGHRS, CDR2 YFSETQ. J lost 6 bases, V lost 1 base, and 4 bases had no gene match.

V usage is TRBV5-6 and J usage is TRBJ2-1; D gene uncertain. The CDR3 is made up of 17 amino acids. Trimming took off 1 base at V and 0 bases at J, with 14 bases between the two ends. Germline CDR1 is SGHDT and CDR2 is YYEEEE. The CDR3 sequence: CASSLFLPDSSYNEQFF. CDR3 DNA sequence: TGTGCCAGCAGCTTGTTTCTTCCGGATAGCTCCTACAATGAGCAGTTCTTC.

This rearrangement joins TRBV6-5 to TRBJ2-5; 7 bases align to TRBD1. The CDR3 extends over 13 amino acids. Germline CDR1 reads MNHEY; CDR2 reads SVGAGI. V was clipped by 8 bases and J by 1 base; unmatched bases: 4. CDR3 DNA: TGTGCCAGCGGTCGGGACAGCCAAGAGACCCAGTACTTC. Protein sequence: CASGRDSQETQYF.

This sequence joins TRBV29-1 and TRBJ2-1; D unresolved. Looked up from germline, CDR1 is SQVTM and CDR2 is ANQGSEA. CDR3 length equals 14 residues. The germline V and J ends were trimmed by 6 bases and 0 bases, with 12 bases remaining between them. This chain's CDR3 is CSVLPLHSYNEQFF. The CDR3 coding sequence is TGCAGCGTCCTTCCTCTCCACTCCTACAATGAGCAGTTCTTC.

This chain links TRBV29-1 with TRBJ2-5, with TRBD1 as a possible D gene (5 bases). V was cut by 2 bases and J by 9 bases, with 16 bases left in between. The CDR3 extends over 13 amino acids. Looked up from germline, CDR1 is SQVTM and CDR2 is ANQGSEA. CDR3 sequence: CSVEFQGQQPQYF. CDR3 DNA: TGCAGCGTTGAATTTCAGGGCCAGCAGCCCCAGTACTTC.

J is TRBJ1-2 and V is TRBV7-9; the D gene is possibly TRBD1 (5 bases). CDR3 length: 17 residues. CDR1 SEHNR and CDR2 FQNEAQ come from the germline V gene (reference sequence). V lost 0 bases and J 2 bases, leaving 16 bases between the germline ends. CDR3 coding DNA: TGTGCCAGCAGCTTAGCGTATATCAGGGATCCCAACTATGGCTACACCTTC. Translated, it gives CASSLAYIRDPNYGYTF.

J is TRBJ2-3 and V is TRBV19; possibly TRBD2 for D (6 bases). V was shortened by 11 bases and J by 0 bases, with 21 bases between the two germline ends. The CDR3 consists of 16 residues. Germline V gene sequence: CDR1 LNHDA, CDR2 SQIVND (reference sequence). The CDR3 sequence: CASSGDSHPSTDTQYF. For the CDR3, the DNA is TGTGCCTCTTCGGGAGACAGCCACCCTAGCACAGATACGCAGTATTTT.

This CDR3 reads CASSGLGRDSSGNTIYF. DNA of the CDR3: TGTGCCAGCAGTGGGCTAGGTAGGGACAGCTCTGGAAACACCATATATTTT. This sequence joins TRBV27 and TRBJ1-3, with TRBD1 identical over 7 bases. Germline V gene data show CDR1 as MNHEY and CDR2 as SMNVEV (reference sequence). The V gene end was trimmed by 5 bases and the J gene end by 0 bases; junction bases not matched to a gene: 10. The CDR3 loop spans 17 amino acids.

The CDR3 sequence is CASSVAIAGNTGELFF. In nucleotides, the CDR3 is TGCGCCAGCAGTGTCGCGATAGCGGGGAACACCGGGGAGCTGTTTTTT. This sequence joins TRBV10-2 and TRBJ2-2, with 7 bases fitting TRBD2. CDR3 size: 16 residues. V gave up 4 bases and J gave up 1 base; unmatched junction bases: 6. Germline CDR1 WSHSY, CDR2 SAAADI.

The chain carries TRBV28 and TRBJ2-3, with D tentatively TRBD2 (5 bases). The V gene lost 6 bases and the J gene lost 2 bases, with 27 bases spanning the gap. CDR3 length equals 19 residues. Looked up from germline, CDR1 is MDHEN and CDR2 is SYDVKM. CDR3 amino acids: CASSPWSDYGEFFTDTQYF. The CDR3 bases are TGTGCCAGCAGCCCATGGTCCGACTACGGGGAATTCTTCACAGATACGCAGTATTTT.

This chain links TRBV7-9 with TRBJ1-1; 11 nucleotides agree with TRBD1. Germline V CDR1 and CDR2: SEHNR, FQNEAQ (reference sequence). Trimming at V came to 7 bases and at J to 7 bases, leaving 14 bases not matched to a gene. This CDR3 is built from 16 residues. The CDR3 spells CASNFPPGQGGSEAFF. The CDR3 DNA sequence: TGTGCCAGCAACTTCCCACCGGGACAGGGGGGGAGTGAAGCTTTCTTT.

This sequence joins TRBV30 and TRBJ1-1; possible D gene TRBD1, 5 bases. The CDR3 spans 14 residues. The germline CDR1 and CDR2 sequences are GTSNPN and SVGIG (reference sequence). V dropped 3 bases and J dropped 5 bases, with 16 bases sitting between them. CDR3 coding DNA: TGTGCCTGGAGGTCACTCCATGGGGGTACTGAAGCTTTCTTT. Protein product: CAWRSLHGGTEAFF. Combining the CDR3 with reference TRBV30 and TRBJ1-1 gives the whole variable domain SQTIHQWPATLVQPVGSPLSLECTVEGTSNPNLYWYRQAAGRGLQLLFYSVGIGQISSEVPQNLSASRPQDRQFILSSKKLLLSDSGFYLCAWRSLHGGTEAFFGQGTRLTVV.

The chain employs TRBV19 and TRBJ2-5, with D uncertain. This CDR3 region has 14 residues. Per the germline V gene, CDR1 is LNHDA and CDR2 is SQIVND (reference sequence). Trimming cost V 5 bases and J 4 bases, with 14 bases left between them. CDR3 nucleotides: TGTGCCAGTAGTTTGCGCCTGACGGCAGAGACCCAGTACTTC. This sequence encodes CASSLRLTAETQYF.

This clone was observed a handful of times. The chain couples TRBV5-1 to TRBJ2-5; no clear D gene. The V and J ends lost 1 base and 2 bases respectively, with 9 bases between them. The CDR3 has 14 residues. From germline, CDR1 is SGHRS and CDR2 YFSETQ. The CDR3 sequence is CASSLFLTQETQYF. CDR3 nucleotide sequence: TGCGCCAGCAGCTTGTTTCTGACACAAGAGACCCAGTACTTC.

V is TRBV4-2 and J is TRBJ2-1; D may be TRBD2 (6 bases). The CDR3 loop spans 17 amino acids. V gave up 1 base and J gave up 0 bases, with 13 bases separating them. Germline V gene lookup returns CDR1 LGHNA and CDR2 YNFKEQ. The CDR3 DNA reads TGTGCCAGCAGCCAAGTGGGGGGATTCAGCTCCTACAATGAGCAGTTCTTC. This sequence encodes CASSQVGGFSSYNEQFF.

V usage is TRBV27 and J usage is TRBJ1-4; no definite D call. With 0 bases removed from V and 0 bases from J, the gap between germline ends came to 5 bases. The CDR3 extends over 15 amino acids. The V gene's germline CDR1 is MNHEY and CDR2 SMNVEV (reference sequence). The CDR3 sequence: CASSLSHATNEKLFF. CDR3 sequence (DNA): TGTGCCAGCAGTTTATCACATGCAACTAATGAAAAACTGTTTTTT.

The chain couples TRBV11-2 to TRBJ1-1; D may be TRBD1 (6 bases). CDR1 SGHAT and CDR2 FQNNGV come from the germline V gene. This CDR3 has 14 amino acids. Trimming cost V 6 bases and J 5 bases, with 16 bases left between them. The CDR3 protein is CASRREGGVTEAFF. CDR3 nucleotides: TGTGCCAGCAGACGAGAGGGGGGGGTGACTGAAGCTTTCTTT.